This record concerns one TCR beta chain sequence. V was clipped by 10 bases and J by 0 bases; unmatched bases: 11. Germline V gene data show CDR1 as ENHRY and CDR2 as SYGVKD. This CDR3 has 16 amino acids. The data derive from a study of cytomegalovirus exposure and HLA in healthy donors. The repertoire was sequenced with immunoSEQ multiplex PCR; TCRdb's copy has only in-frame clones and lacks some. This table has about 170,000 clones, approximately 90% appearing once. The source is a young woman in good health and CMV-seronegative. The rearrangement joins TRBV10-3 to TRBJ1-3, with TRBD1 matching over 8 bases. The specimen sequenced was PBMCs. As DNA, the CDR3 is TGTGCCACGAGGACAGGGACTTCTCTCTCTGGAAACACCATATATTTT. Its translation: CATRTGTSLSGNTIYF.